This T cell receptor (beta chain) was observed in a study of cytomegalovirus exposure and HLA in healthy donors. Findings and limits, study-wide: Data from an earlier analysis indicated that most TCR beta V segments were productive either about 87% or about 30% of the time.

The PCR made use of 60 Vbeta and 13 Jbeta primers. Clones were sequenced by immunoSEQ multiplex PCR, and TCRdb holds only the in-frame ones, with some missing. The sample includes 150,000 to 200,000 clones, 75% to 80% seen only once; the top ten take more than 12%. As for the donors, each was a healthy bone marrow donor. Donors showed nominal health when sampled, although they likely had unrecorded immune exposures. CDR3 length: 15 amino acids. Germline lookup yields CDR1 MNHEY and CDR2 SMNVEV (reference sequence). Trimming pared 0 bases from V and 2 bases from J, leaving 11 bases between. Concerning this clone itself: Its antigen is not identified.

This sequence was found in a man aged 50 to 60 in good health and CMV-seropositive. The chain is built from TRBV27 and TRBJ2-7; D possibly corresponds to TRBD1 (6 bases). Sequences were obtained from PBMCs. The CDR3 DNA sequence: TGTGCCAGCAGTTTATCTCCCGACAGGACCTACGAGCAGTACTTC. This sequence encodes CASSLSPDRTYEQYF.